A selection of T cell receptor beta chains follows, all from one sample in a study of cytomegalovirus exposure and HLA in healthy donors. The table came from immunoSEQ multiplex PCR; TCRdb's copy has only in-frame clones and leaves some out. The sample has 95,000 to 130,000 clones; 81% are singletons. Sample: PBMCs. The receptor set was obtained from a woman aged 25 to 39 in good health and CMV-seronegative. Each CDR3 is given with its conserved first and last residue. A D gene is named only where the DNA matches it firmly. Clone size appears in some rows only: once, few, many, or a class for an expanded clone.

abundance	v_gene	d_gene	j_gene	CDR3aa	CDR3nt
.	TRBV7-3	TRBD2	TRBJ2-5	CASRPGRGGKETQYF	TGTGCCAGCAGGCCGGGACGGGGGGGGAAAGAGACCCAGTACTTC
few	TRBV6-6	.	TRBJ1-1	CASSEQGGEAFF	TGTGCCAGCAGCGAGCAGGGCGGTGAAGCTTTCTTT
.	TRBV10-3	TRBD1	TRBJ2-7	CAISDRGTGLIHEQYF	TGTGCCATCAGTGATCGGGGGACAGGATTGATCCACGAGCAGTACTTC
.	TRBV7-2	.	TRBJ1-2	CASSSQQGGGYGYTF	TGTGCCAGCAGCTCTCAACAGGGTGGGGGCTATGGCTACACCTTC
once	TRBV28	TRBD1	TRBJ1-5	CASSSPGTGIINSNQPQHF	TGTGCCAGCAGTTCCCCTGGGACAGGGATAATTAATAGCAATCAGCCCCAGCATTTT
once	TRBV6-1	TRBD2	TRBJ2-7	CASRPPERESEQYF	TGTGCCAGCAGACCCCCTGAGCGGGAGTCCGAGCAGTACTTC
.	TRBV6-1	TRBD1	TRBJ2-7	CAVHLQGRSYEQYF	TGTGCCGTTCACTTACAGGGGAGATCCTACGAGCAGTACTTC
.	TRBV7-9	TRBD2	TRBJ2-3	CASSLLTSAGFDTQYF	TGTGCCAGCAGCTTACTGACTAGCGCAGGATTCGATACGCAGTATTTT
.	TRBV28	TRBD1	TRBJ1-5	CASSFWSVRGQWKINALAQPQHF	TGTGCCAGCAGTTTTTGGAGTGTGAGGGGACAGTGGAAGATAAATGCATTGGCGCAGCCCCAGCATTTT
.	TRBV28	.	TRBJ2-2	CASSLRQGAIIAGGANTGELFF	TGTGCCAGCAGCTTGAGACAGGGGGCGATTATAGCGGGAGGGGCGAACACCGGGGAGCTGTTTTTT
.	TRBV7-3	TRBD1	TRBJ2-5	CASSPAPTGGQETQYF	TGTGCCAGCAGCCCCGCACCGACAGGGGGACAAGAGACCCAGTACTTC
.	TRBV7-3	.	TRBJ2-2	CASSPRRDTGELFF	TGTGCCAGCAGCCCCCGTCGGGACACCGGGGAGCTGTTTTTT
.	TRBV5-1	TRBD2	TRBJ2-3	CASSARLAGGINTQYF	TGCGCCAGCAGCGCACGACTAGCGGGAGGGATTAATACGCAGTATTTT
.	TRBV9	TRBD1	TRBJ1-2	CASSVGQGLANGYTF	TGTGCCAGCAGCGTGGGACAGGGTCTAGCGAATGGCTACACCTTC
.	TRBV21-1	.	TRBJ1-1	CASSSKPVRGIGTEAFF	TGTGCCAGCAGCTCAAAGCCAGTTCGGGGAATCGGGACTGAAGCTTTCTTT
.	TRBV4-3	TRBD1	TRBJ2-7	CASSQVAGGTSYEQYF	TGCGCCAGCAGCCAAGTTGCAGGGGGAACATCCTACGAGCAGTACTTC
once	TRBV28	.	TRBJ2-5	CASTPLGIQETQYF	TGTGCCAGCACACCCCTCGGGATCCAAGAGACCCAGTACTTC
.	TRBV5-1	TRBD1	TRBJ1-1	CASSSGQPNTEAFF	TGCGCCAGCAGCTCGGGACAGCCTAACACTGAAGCTTTCTTT
.	TRBV21-1	.	TRBJ2-1	CASSKEARGSTSLVYNEQFF	TGTGCCAGCAGCAAAGAAGCGCGAGGGTCGACTAGTCTAGTTTACAATGAGCAGTTCTTC
.	TRBV2	TRBD2	TRBJ2-5	CASSDALAGGETQYF	TGTGCCAGCAGTGATGCGCTAGCGGGAGGAGAGACCCAGTACTTC
.	TRBV10-3	.	TRBJ1-2	CATLRSSNYGYTF	TGTGCCACCCTAAGATCGTCGAACTATGGCTACACCTTC
.	TRBV7-7	TRBD1	TRBJ2-1	CASSQGGAGYNEQFF	TGTGCCAGCAGCCAAGGGGGCGCCGGCTACAATGAGCAGTTCTTC
.	TRBV6-5	.	TRBJ1-3	CASSYSSMGRGTIYF	TGTGCCAGCAGTTACTCGAGCATGGGGCGCGGCACCATATATTTT
.	TRBV7-9	TRBD1	TRBJ2-7	CAIDRGGSSYEQYF	TGTGCCATCGACAGGGGGGGGAGCTCCTACGAGCAGTACTTC
.	TRBV7-2	TRBD1	TRBJ1-1	CASSLSQGAEGTEAFF	TGTGCCAGCAGCTTAAGTCAGGGGGCTGAGGGCACTGAAGCTTTCTTT
.	TRBV7-8	.	TRBJ1-4	CASSLVGGQGNEKLFF	TGTGCCAGCAGCTTAGTGGGGGGGCAGGGAAATGAAAAACTGTTTTTT
.	TRBV19	TRBD1	TRBJ2-7	CASSMAGGIYEQYF	TGTGCCAGTAGTATGGCAGGGGGCATTTACGAGCAGTACTTC
.	TRBV19	TRBD1	TRBJ1-1	CASGGFKGAPEAFF	TGTGCCAGTGGGGGATTTAAGGGGGCCCCAGAGGCTTTCTTT
.	TRBV9	TRBD1	TRBJ1-1	CASSVRQGPGTEAFF	TGTGCCAGCAGCGTGAGACAGGGGCCGGGGACTGAAGCTTTCTTT
once	TRBV6-5	.	TRBJ1-4	CASSSGTPFEKLFF	TGTGCCAGCAGCTCCGGGACACCCTTTGAAAAACTGTTTTTT